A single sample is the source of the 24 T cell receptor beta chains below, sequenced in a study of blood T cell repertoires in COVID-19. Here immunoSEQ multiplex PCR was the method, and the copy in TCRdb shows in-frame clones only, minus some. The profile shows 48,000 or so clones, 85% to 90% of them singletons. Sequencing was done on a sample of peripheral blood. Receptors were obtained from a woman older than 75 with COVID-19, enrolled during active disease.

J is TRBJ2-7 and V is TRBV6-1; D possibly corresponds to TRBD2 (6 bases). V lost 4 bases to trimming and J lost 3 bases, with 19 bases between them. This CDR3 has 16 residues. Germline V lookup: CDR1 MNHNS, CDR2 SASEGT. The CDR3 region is CASSVTLASRVYEQYF. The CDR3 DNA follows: TGTGCCAGCAGTGTCACCCTAGCGAGTAGAGTCTACGAGCAGTACTTC.

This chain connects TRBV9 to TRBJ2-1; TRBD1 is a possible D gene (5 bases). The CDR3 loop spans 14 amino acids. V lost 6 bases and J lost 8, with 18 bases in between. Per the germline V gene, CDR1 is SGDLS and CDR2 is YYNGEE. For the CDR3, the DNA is TGTGCCAGCACCGAAGCTCCAAGGGGCCATGAGCAGTTCTTC. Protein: CASTEAPRGHEQFF.

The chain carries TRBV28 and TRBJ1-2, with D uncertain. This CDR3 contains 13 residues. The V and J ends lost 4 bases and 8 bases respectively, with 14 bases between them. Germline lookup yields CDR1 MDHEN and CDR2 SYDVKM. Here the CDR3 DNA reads TGTGCCAGCAGTTCGGTCCGAGCTAGCGGCTACACCTTC. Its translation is CASSSVRASGYTF.

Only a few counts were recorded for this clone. CDR3 sequence: CASSLERNTEAFF. CDR3 DNA: TGCGCCAGCAGCTTGGAGCGGAACACTGAAGCTTTCTTT. The chain employs TRBV5-1 and TRBJ1-1, with no clear D. Germline CDR1 SGHRS, CDR2 YFSETQ. V dropped 0 bases and J dropped 1 base, with 4 bases sitting between them. The CDR3 length is 13 residues. Using reference TRBV5-1 and TRBJ1-1 for the parts outside the CDR3, the full variable domain is KAGVTQTPRYLIKTRGQQVTLSCSPISGHRSVSWYQQTPGQGLQFLFEYFSETQRNKGNFPGRFSGRQFSNSRSEMNVSTLELGDSALYLCASSLERNTEAFFGQGTRLTVV.

The DNA of the CDR3 is TGTGCCAGCAGCCCTGGCCCCAGGAACACTGAAGCTTTCTTT. Amino acid sequence: CASSPGPRNTEAFF. This rearrangement joins TRBV7-3 to TRBJ1-1; no firm D call. Looked up from germline, CDR1 is SGHTA and CDR2 is FQGTGA. This CDR3 is built from 14 residues. V was cut by 5 bases and J by 1 base, with 11 bases left in between.

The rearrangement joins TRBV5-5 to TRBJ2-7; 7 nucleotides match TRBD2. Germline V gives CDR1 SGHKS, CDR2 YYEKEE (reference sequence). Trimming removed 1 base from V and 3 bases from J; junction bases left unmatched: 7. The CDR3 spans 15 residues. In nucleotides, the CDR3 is TGTGCCAGCAGCTTGACGGGGGGAGAATTCTACGAGCAGTACTTC. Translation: CASSLTGGEFYEQYF.

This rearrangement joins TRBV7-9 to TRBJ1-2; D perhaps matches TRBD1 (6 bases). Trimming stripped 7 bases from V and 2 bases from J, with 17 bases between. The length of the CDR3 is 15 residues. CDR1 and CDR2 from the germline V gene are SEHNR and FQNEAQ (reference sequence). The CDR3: CASTKKQGRNYGYTF. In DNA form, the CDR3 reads TGTGCCAGCACCAAAAAGCAGGGGAGAAACTATGGCTACACCTTC.

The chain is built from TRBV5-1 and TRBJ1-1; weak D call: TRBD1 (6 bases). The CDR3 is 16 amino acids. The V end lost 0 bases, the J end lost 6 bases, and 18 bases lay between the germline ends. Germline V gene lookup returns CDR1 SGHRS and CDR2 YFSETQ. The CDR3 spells CASSLGPGEVNAEAFF. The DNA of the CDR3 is TGCGCCAGCAGCTTGGGTCCAGGGGAAGTCAACGCTGAAGCTTTCTTT. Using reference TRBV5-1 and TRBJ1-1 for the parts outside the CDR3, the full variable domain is KAGVTQTPRYLIKTRGQQVTLSCSPISGHRSVSWYQQTPGQGLQFLFEYFSETQRNKGNFPGRFSGRQFSNSRSEMNVSTLELGDSALYLCASSLGPGEVNAEAFFGQGTRLTVV.

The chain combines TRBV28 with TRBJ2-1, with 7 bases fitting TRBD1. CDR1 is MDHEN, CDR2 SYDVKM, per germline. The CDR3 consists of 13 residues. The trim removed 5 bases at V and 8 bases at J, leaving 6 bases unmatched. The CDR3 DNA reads TGTGCCAGCAGTATACGACAGGGCGATGAGCAGTTCTTC. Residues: CASSIRQGDEQFF. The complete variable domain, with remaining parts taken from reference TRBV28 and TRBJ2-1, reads DVKVTQSSRYLVKRTGEKVFLECVQDMDHENMFWYRQDPGLGLRLIYFSYDVKMKEKGDIPEGYSVSREKKERFSLILESASTNQTSMYLCASSIRQGDEQFFGPGTRLTVL.

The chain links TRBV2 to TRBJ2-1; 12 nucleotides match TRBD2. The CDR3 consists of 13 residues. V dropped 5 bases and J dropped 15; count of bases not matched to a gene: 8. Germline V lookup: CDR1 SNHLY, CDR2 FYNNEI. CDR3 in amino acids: CASSTLAGGPWFF. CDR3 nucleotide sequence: TGTGCCAGCAGTACTCTAGCGGGAGGGCCTTGGTTCTTC.

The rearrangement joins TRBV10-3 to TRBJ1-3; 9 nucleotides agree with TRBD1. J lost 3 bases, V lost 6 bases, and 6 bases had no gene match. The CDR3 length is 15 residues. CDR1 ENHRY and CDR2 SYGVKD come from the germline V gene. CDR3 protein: CAIRGQGVGGNTIYF. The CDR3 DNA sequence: TGTGCCATCAGGGGACAGGGTGTCGGTGGAAACACCATATATTTT.

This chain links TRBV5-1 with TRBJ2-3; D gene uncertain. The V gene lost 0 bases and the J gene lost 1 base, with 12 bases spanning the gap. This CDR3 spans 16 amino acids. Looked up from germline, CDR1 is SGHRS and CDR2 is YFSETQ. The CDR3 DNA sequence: TGCGCCAGCAGCTTGGGGCTAGGCGTAGGCACAGATACGCAGTATTTT. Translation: CASSLGLGVGTDTQYF.

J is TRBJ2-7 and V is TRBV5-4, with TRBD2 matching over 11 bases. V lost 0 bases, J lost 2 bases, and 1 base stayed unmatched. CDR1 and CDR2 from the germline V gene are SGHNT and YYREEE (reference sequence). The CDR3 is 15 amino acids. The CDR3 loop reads CASSLGLAGTYEQYF. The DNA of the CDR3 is TGTGCCAGCAGCTTGGGACTAGCGGGGACCTACGAGCAGTACTTC.

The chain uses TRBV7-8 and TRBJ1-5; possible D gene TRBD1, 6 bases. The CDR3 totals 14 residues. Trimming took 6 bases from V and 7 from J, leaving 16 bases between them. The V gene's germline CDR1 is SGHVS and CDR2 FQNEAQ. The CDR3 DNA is TGTGCCAGCAGGATCAGGGGCGAGGGGCAGCCCCAGCATTTT. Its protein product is CASRIRGEGQPQHF.

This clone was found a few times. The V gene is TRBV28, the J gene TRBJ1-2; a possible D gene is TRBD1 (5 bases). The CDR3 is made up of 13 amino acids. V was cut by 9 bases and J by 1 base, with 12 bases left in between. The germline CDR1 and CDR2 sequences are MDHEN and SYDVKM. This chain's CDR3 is CASLSGINYGYTF. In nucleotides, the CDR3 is TGTGCCAGTTTATCAGGGATTAACTATGGCTACACCTTC.

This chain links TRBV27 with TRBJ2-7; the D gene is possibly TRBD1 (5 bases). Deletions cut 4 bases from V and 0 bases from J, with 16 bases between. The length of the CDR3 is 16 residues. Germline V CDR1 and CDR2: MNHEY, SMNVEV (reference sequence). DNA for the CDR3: TGTGCCAGCAGTTCTGGGGCACCCACTTACTCCTACGAGCAGTACTTC. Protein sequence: CASSSGAPTYSYEQYF.

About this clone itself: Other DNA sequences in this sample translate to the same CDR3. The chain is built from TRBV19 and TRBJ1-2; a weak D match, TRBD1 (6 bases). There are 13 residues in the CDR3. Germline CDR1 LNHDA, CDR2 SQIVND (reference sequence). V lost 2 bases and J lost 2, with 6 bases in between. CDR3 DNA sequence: TGTGCCAGTAGTATACAGGGGAACTATGGCTACACCTTC. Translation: CASSIQGNYGYTF.

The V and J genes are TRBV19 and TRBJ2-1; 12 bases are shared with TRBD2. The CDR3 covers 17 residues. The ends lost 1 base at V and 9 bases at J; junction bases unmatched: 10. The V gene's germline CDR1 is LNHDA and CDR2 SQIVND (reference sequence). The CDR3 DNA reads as TGTGCCAGTAGTATAGCTAGCGGGAGGGCCCTTAATCGTGAGCAGTTCTTC. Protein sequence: CASSIASGRALNREQFF.

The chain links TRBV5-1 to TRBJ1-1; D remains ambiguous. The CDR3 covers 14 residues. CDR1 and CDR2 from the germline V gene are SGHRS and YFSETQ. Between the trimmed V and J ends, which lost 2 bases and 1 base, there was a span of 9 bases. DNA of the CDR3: TGCGCCAGCAGCTTACAGCTCGCGAACACTGAAGCTTTCTTT. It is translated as CASSLQLANTEAFF.

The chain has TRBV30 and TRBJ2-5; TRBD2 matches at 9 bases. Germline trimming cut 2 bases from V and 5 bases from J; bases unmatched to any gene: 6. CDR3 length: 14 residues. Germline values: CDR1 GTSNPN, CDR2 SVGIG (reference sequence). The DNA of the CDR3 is TGTGCCTGGAGTCCTAGCGGGGTTGGGGAGACCCAGTACTTC. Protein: CAWSPSGVGETQYF.

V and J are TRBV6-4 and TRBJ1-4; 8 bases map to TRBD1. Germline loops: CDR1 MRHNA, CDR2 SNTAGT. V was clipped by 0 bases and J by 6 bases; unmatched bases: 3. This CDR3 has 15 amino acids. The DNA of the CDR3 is TGTGCCAGCAGTGACTCGGACAGGGATTATGAAAAACTGTTTTTT. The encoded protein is CASSDSDRDYEKLFF.

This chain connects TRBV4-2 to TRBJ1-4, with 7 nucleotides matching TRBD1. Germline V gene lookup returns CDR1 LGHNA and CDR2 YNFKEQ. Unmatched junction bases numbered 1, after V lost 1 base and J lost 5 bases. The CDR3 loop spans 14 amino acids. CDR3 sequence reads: CASSQGQGNEKLFF. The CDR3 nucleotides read TGTGCCAGCAGCCAAGGACAGGGAAATGAAAAACTGTTTTTT.

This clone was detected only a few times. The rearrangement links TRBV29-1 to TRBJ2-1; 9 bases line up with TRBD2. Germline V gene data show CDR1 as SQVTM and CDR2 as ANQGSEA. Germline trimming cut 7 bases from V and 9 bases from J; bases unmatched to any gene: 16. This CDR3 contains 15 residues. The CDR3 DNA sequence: TGCAGCGCTACGAGACCCGGGACTAGCAAGAGTGAGCAGTTCTTC. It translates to CSATRPGTSKSEQFF.

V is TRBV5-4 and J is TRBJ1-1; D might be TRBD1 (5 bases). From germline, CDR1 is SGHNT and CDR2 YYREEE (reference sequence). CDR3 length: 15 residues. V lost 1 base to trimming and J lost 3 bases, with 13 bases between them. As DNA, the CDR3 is TGTGCCAGCAGCTTGTTCCCCAGGGTCGACACTGAAGCTTTCTTT. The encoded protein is CASSLFPRVDTEAFF.